Described below is a single TCR beta chain sequence and its context. Its specificity is not known. These data belong to a study of T cell responses to AZD1222 COVID-19 vaccine. This CDR3 is 15 amino acids long. The germline gives CDR1 SGHNT, CDR2 YYREEE (reference sequence). Losses at the gene ends were 3 bases for V and 3 bases for J; bases not matched to a gene: 4. Analysis merged second doses at about 4 or about 12 weeks. Findings and limits, study-wide: A rise in Spike-specific TCR breadth and depth followed two AZD1222 doses. Per reports, nearly half of all spike-specific TCRs target regions that are unmutated in variants. AZD1222 recipients seropositive at baseline numbered only 5 or 6.

Assay used: immunoSEQ multiplex PCR; TCRdb lists only in-frame clones, some missing. Of about 120,000 clones in the sample, around 83% were seen once. This material consisted of peripheral blood, taken 28 days after the second AZD1222 dose. The clonotype originates from an adult who received the AZD1222 COVID-19 vaccine. V and J are TRBV5-4 and TRBJ2-2; TRBD1 aligns across 8 bases. This CDR3 is CASSYNRGDTGELFF. The CDR3, as DNA: TGTGCCAGCAGCTATAACAGGGGGGACACCGGGGAGCTGTTTTTT. The full variable domain, rest sourced from reference TRBV5-4 and TRBJ2-2, is ETGVTQSPTHLIKTRGQQVTLRCSSQSGHNTVSWYQQALGQGPQFIFQYYREEENGRGNFPPRFSGLQFPNYSSELNVNALELDDSALYLCASSYNRGDTGELFFGEGSRLTVL.